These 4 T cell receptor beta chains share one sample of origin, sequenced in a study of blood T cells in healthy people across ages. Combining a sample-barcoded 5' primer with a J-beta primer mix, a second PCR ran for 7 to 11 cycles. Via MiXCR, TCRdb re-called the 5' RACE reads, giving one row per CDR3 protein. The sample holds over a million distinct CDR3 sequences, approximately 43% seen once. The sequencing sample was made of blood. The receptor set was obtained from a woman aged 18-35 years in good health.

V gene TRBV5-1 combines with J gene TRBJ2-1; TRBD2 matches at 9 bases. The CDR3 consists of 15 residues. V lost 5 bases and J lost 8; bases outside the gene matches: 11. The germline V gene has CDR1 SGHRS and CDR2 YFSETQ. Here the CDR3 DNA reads TGCGCCAGCAGAGCCGGGACTAGCAGTACCCATGAGCAGTTCTTC. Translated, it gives CASRAGTSSTHEQFF.

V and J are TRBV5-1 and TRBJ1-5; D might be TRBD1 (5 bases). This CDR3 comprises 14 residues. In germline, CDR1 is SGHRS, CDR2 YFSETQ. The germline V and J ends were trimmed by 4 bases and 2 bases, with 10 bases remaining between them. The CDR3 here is CASSVVGGNQPQHF. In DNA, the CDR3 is TGCGCCAGCAGCGTGGTAGGGGGCAATCAGCCCCAGCATTTT.

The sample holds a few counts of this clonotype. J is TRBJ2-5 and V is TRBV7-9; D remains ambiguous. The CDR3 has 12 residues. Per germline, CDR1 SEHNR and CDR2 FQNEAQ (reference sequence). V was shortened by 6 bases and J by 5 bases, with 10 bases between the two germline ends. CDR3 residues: CASRSIVETQYF. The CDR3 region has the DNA TGTGCCAGCAGGTCTATTGTGGAGACCCAGTACTTC.

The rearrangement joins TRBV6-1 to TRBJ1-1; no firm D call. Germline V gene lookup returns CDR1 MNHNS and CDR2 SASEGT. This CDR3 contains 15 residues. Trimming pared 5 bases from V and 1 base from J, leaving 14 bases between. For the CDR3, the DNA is TGTGCCAGCAGTCAGGCCTGGCCGGCGAACACTGAAGCTTTCTTT. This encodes CASSQAWPANTEAFF.